One and the same sample provided the 26 T cell receptor beta chains below, sequenced in a study of T cell responses to AZD1222 COVID-19 vaccine. Data came from immunoSEQ multiplex PCR; TCRdb stores just in-frame clones and leaves some out. The table has around 99,000 clones, over 80% seen once; the top ten hold roughly 9%. Specimen: peripheral blood, collected 28 days after the second AZD1222 dose. The receptors originated from an adult who received the AZD1222 COVID-19 vaccine.

The chain links TRBV2 to TRBJ1-1; a weak D match, TRBD1 (6 bases). V shed 3 bases and J shed 7 bases, with 12 bases lying between them. The V gene's germline CDR1 is SNHLY and CDR2 FYNNEI. The CDR3 is 13 residues long. Here the CDR3 DNA reads TGTGCCAGCAGTGATGGGGGGCGAGTTGAAGCTTTCTTT. This encodes CASSDGGRVEAFF.

J is TRBJ1-1 and V is TRBV7-3; D is possibly TRBD1 (5 bases). Germline values: CDR1 SGHTA, CDR2 FQGTGA. CDR3 size: 14 residues. V shed 5 bases and J shed 7 bases, with 17 bases lying between them. The CDR3 region is CASSPSSGSNEAFF. In DNA, the CDR3 is TGTGCCAGCAGCCCAAGCTCAGGGAGTAATGAAGCTTTCTTT.

The table lists this clone with a count of one. The chain joins TRBV25-1 to TRBJ1-5; weak D call: TRBD1 (5 bases). Trimming stripped 7 bases from V and 2 bases from J, with 9 bases between. CDR3 length: 13 amino acids. Germline values: CDR1 MGHDK, CDR2 SYGVNS. The CDR3 loop is CASTGSGNQPQHF. The DNA of the CDR3 is TGTGCCAGCACAGGGTCGGGCAATCAGCCCCAGCATTTT.

The chain has TRBV7-2 and TRBJ1-6; maybe TRBD1 (6 bases). The CDR3 totals 16 residues. Germline CDR1 is SGHTA and CDR2 is FQGNSA. Trimming shortened V by 1 base and J by 7 bases, and 14 bases separated the two germline ends. The CDR3 loop reads CASSLGGQGKNSPLHF. CDR3 sequence (DNA): TGTGCCAGCAGCTTAGGGGGCCAGGGGAAAAATTCACCCCTCCACTTT.

The chain combines TRBV10-3 with TRBJ2-2; D possibly corresponds to TRBD2 (5 bases). The CDR3 runs to 19 residues. Between the trimmed V and J ends, which lost 0 bases and 7 bases, there was a span of 24 bases. The V gene's germline CDR1 is ENHRY and CDR2 SYGVKD. In DNA form, the CDR3 reads TGTGCCATCAGTGAGTCTTCGGCCGGGGAGTCATTCGAGATCGGGGAGCTGTTTTTT. It yields the protein CAISESSAGESFEIGELFF.

The CDR3 is CASSLGTEETQYF. CDR3 nucleotide sequence: TGCGCCAGCAGCTTGGGTACAGAAGAGACCCAGTACTTC. V is TRBV5-1 and J is TRBJ2-5; D uncertain. This CDR3 has 13 amino acids. In germline, CDR1 is SGHRS, CDR2 YFSETQ. Trimming took off 0 bases at V and 3 bases at J, with 6 bases between the two ends. The full variable domain, its missing parts supplied by reference TRBV5-1 and TRBJ2-5, is KAGVTQTPRYLIKTRGQQVTLSCSPISGHRSVSWYQQTPGQGLQFLFEYFSETQRNKGNFPGRFSGRQFSNSRSEMNVSTLELGDSALYLCASSLGTEETQYFGPGTRLLVL.

CDR3 bases: TGTGCCAGCAGTACCCAGGGGGCTATACAGCCCCAGCATTTT. Translation gives CASSTQGAIQPQHF. V and J are TRBV28 and TRBJ1-5, with TRBD1 matching over 8 bases. V shed 5 bases, J shed 7 bases, and the junction held 7 bases outside the gene matches. The germline V gene encodes CDR1 MDHEN and CDR2 SYDVKM. This CDR3 is 14 amino acids long.

The V and J genes are TRBV5-1 and TRBJ2-2, with TRBD1 identical over 7 bases. The CDR3 consists of 15 residues. Germline CDR1 SGHRS, CDR2 YFSETQ. The ends lost 4 bases at V and 2 bases at J; junction bases unmatched: 5. CDR3 nucleotides: TGCGCCAGCAGCAAGCGGACAGGTAACACCGGGGAGCTGTTTTTT. Its translation: CASSKRTGNTGELFF.

The chain carries TRBV19 and TRBJ1-4; TRBD1 matches 7 bases. Germline trimming cut 5 bases from V and 4 bases from J; bases unmatched to any gene: 13. The CDR3 loop spans 17 amino acids. CDR1 and CDR2 from the germline V gene are LNHDA and SQIVND (reference sequence). CDR3 protein: CASSGGTARVLNEKLFF. CDR3 sequence (DNA): TGTGCCAGTAGTGGTGGGACAGCCAGGGTCCTTAATGAAAAACTGTTTTTT.

The chain is built from TRBV27 and TRBJ2-1; 14 bases line up with TRBD2. This CDR3 contains 15 residues. The germline V gene has CDR1 MNHEY and CDR2 SMNVEV (reference sequence). J was trimmed by 7 bases and V by 6 bases; bases with no gene match: 5. As DNA, the CDR3 is TGTGCCAGCAGCCCGACTAGCGGGAGGGTAAATGAGCAGTTCTTC. Translated, it gives CASSPTSGRVNEQFF.

This sequence joins TRBV7-2 and TRBJ2-1; the match to TRBD2 covers 8 bases. J was trimmed by 3 bases and V by 1 base; bases with no gene match: 5. The germline V gene has CDR1 SGHTA and CDR2 FQGNSA. This CDR3 comprises 16 residues. The CDR3 region has the DNA TGTGCCAGCAGCTTAGAGAGCGGGGGTGGCTACAATGAGCAGTTCTTC. It specifies CASSLESGGGYNEQFF.

A single count supports this clone. The V call is TRBV5-6, the J call TRBJ1-1; D not certain. The germline V and J ends were trimmed by 0 bases and 1 base, with 10 bases remaining between them. The CDR3 runs to 15 residues. Germline V gene data show CDR1 as SGHDT and CDR2 as YYEEEE. CDR3 coding DNA: TGTGCCAGCAGCTTGGGCCCGGGAAAGAACACTGAAGCTTTCTTT. It encodes CASSLGPGKNTEAFF.

In the case of this clone: Within the sample, other DNA sequences also encode this same CDR3. The chain employs TRBV3-1 (or the pseudogene TRBV3-2) and TRBJ2-3, with TRBD2 matching 8 bases. The CDR3 has 15 residues. With 4 bases clipped from V and 6 bases from J, the junction kept 9 bases outside the gene matches. The germline CDR1 and CDR2 sequences are LGHDT and YNNKEL (reference sequence). DNA for the CDR3: TGTGCCAGCAGCCCATCGGGGGGGCCGAGGGATACGCAGTATTTT. This gives the protein CASSPSGGPRDTQYF.

In its sample, this clone was seen once. This chain connects TRBV6-1 to TRBJ1-3; no clear D gene. Between the trimmed V and J ends, which lost 1 base and 4 bases, there was a span of 2 bases. The CDR3 length is 12 residues. Germline CDR1 is MNHNS and CDR2 is SASEGT. CDR3 bases: TGTGCCAGCAGTGAAGGCGGAAACACCATATATTTT. It yields the protein CASSEGGNTIYF.

The chain combines TRBV7-8 with TRBJ1-6; no definite D call. From germline, CDR1 is SGHVS and CDR2 FQNEAQ. V was shortened by 4 bases and J by 7 bases, with 20 bases between the two germline ends. The CDR3 has 17 amino acids. CDR3 region: CASSSPPLLVKNSPLHF. The CDR3 bases are TGTGCCAGCAGCTCTCCACCCTTGCTAGTTAAAAATTCACCCCTCCACTTT.

The chain links TRBV28 to TRBJ2-7; D remains ambiguous. Trimming took off 5 bases at V and 1 base at J, with 9 bases between the two ends. Germline V CDR1 and CDR2: MDHEN, SYDVKM. The CDR3 runs 13 residues. The CDR3 region is CASSTPGSYEQYF. The CDR3 DNA reads TGTGCCAGCAGTACCCCGGGTTCCTACGAGCAGTACTTC.

V gene TRBV5-8 combines with J gene TRBJ1-4; D gene uncertain. The CDR3 covers 13 residues. The germline CDR1 and CDR2 sequences are SGHTS and YDEGEE. Between the trimmed V and J ends, which lost 0 bases and 8 bases, there was a span of 8 bases. The CDR3 spells CASSLGPREKLFF. CDR3 coding DNA: TGTGCCAGCAGCTTGGGACCCAGAGAAAAACTGTTTTTT.

The chain joins TRBV3-1 (or the pseudogene TRBV3-2) to TRBJ2-5; 7 bases are shared with TRBD2. Germline loops: CDR1 LGHDT, CDR2 YNNKEL (reference sequence). The trim removed 1 base at V and 5 bases at J, leaving 7 bases unmatched. CDR3 length equals 15 residues. CDR3: CASSQGASGRETQYF. CDR3 DNA sequence: TGTGCCAGCAGCCAAGGGGCTAGCGGAAGGGAGACCCAGTACTTC.

The genes are TRBV10-3 and TRBJ1-6; 8 bases are a match to TRBD1. V trimming: 2 bases; J trimming: 6 bases; junction bases outside the gene matches: 0. Germline V gives CDR1 ENHRY, CDR2 SYGVKD. This CDR3 has 14 residues. In DNA, the CDR3 is TGTGCCATCAGTGAGGACAGGGGTAATTCACCCCTCCACTTT. Its protein product is CAISEDRGNSPLHF.

The gene calls are TRBV5-4 and TRBJ1-2, with a tentative D call TRBD1 (6 bases). The CDR3 consists of 16 residues. V lost 4 bases to trimming and J lost 0 bases, with 16 bases between them. The germline V gene encodes CDR1 SGHNT and CDR2 YYREEE (reference sequence). The CDR3 loop is CASSVGAGGTNYGYTF. CDR3 DNA sequence: TGTGCCAGCAGCGTGGGGGCGGGGGGTACTAACTATGGCTACACCTTC.

This chain joins TRBV30 and TRBJ1-4; 8 positions match TRBD1. The V gene's germline CDR1 is GTSNPN and CDR2 SVGIG (reference sequence). Trimming at V came to 5 bases and at J to 9 bases, leaving 8 bases not matched to a gene. This CDR3 contains 13 residues. Here the CDR3 DNA reads TGTGCCTGGGATACAGGGGGAAGGAAAAAACTGTTTTTT. Translation gives CAWDTGGRKKLFF.

This CDR3 reads CASSGTGGRQPQHF. The CDR3 DNA reads TGTGCCAGTAGTGGGACAGGGGGCCGTCAGCCCCAGCATTTT. The rearrangement links TRBV19 to TRBJ1-5, with 12 nucleotides matching TRBD1. The CDR3 spans 14 residues. V was pared by 5 bases and J by 6 bases, with 2 bases of the junction left unmatched. Germline V gene lookup returns CDR1 LNHDA and CDR2 SQIVND (reference sequence). The whole variable domain, filled in from reference TRBV19 and TRBJ1-5, reads DGGITQSPKYLFRKEGQNVTLSCEQNLNHDAMYWYRQDPGQGLRLIYYSQIVNDFQKGDIAEGYSVSREKKESFPLTVTSAQKNPTAFYLCASSGTGGRQPQHFGDGTRLSIL.

This chain uses TRBV20-1 with TRBJ1-2; tentatively, D is TRBD1 (5 bases). CDR3 length: 11 amino acids. CDR1 is DFQATT and CDR2 is SNEGSKA in the germline V gene (reference sequence). Between the trimmed V and J ends, which lost 6 bases and 8 bases, there was a span of 13 bases. The CDR3 DNA sequence: TGCAGTGCGACCGGGACGGGAGGCTACACCTTC. Protein sequence: CSATGTGGYTF.

The chain couples TRBV29-1 to TRBJ2-7; D is perhaps TRBD1 (5 bases). CDR1 is SQVTM and CDR2 is ANQGSEA in the germline V gene. The CDR3 is made up of 13 amino acids. V dropped 7 bases and J dropped 0 bases, with 13 bases sitting between them. In DNA, the CDR3 is TGCAGCGCCGCGACAGTATACTCCTACGAGCAGTACTTC. Translated: CSAATVYSYEQYF.

The CDR3 DNA reads TGCGCCAGCAGCACAGACAGGGGAAAAGAGACCCAGTACTTC. It encodes CASSTDRGKETQYF. This chain joins TRBV5-1 and TRBJ2-5; TRBD1 aligns across 8 bases. V trimming: 4 bases; J trimming: 3 bases; junction bases outside the gene matches: 5. Germline V gene data show CDR1 as SGHRS and CDR2 as YFSETQ. This CDR3 has 14 amino acids.

V usage is TRBV30 and J usage is TRBJ2-2, with D unresolved. CDR3 length equals 14 residues. V was cut by 4 bases and J by 5 bases, with 14 bases left in between. Germline V gene data show CDR1 as GTSNPN and CDR2 as SVGIG (reference sequence). CDR3 loop: CAWNLGWETGELFF. CDR3 DNA: TGTGCCTGGAATTTGGGTTGGGAAACCGGGGAGCTGTTTTTT.